Detailed here is one TCR beta chain. This CDR3 is 18 amino acids long. V gave up 7 bases and J gave up 0 bases; unmatched junction bases: 13. Germline V gives CDR1 LNHDA, CDR2 SQIVND (reference sequence). These data come from a study of blood T cell repertoires in COVID-19. About the study: The analysed material was cDNA or gDNA that came from T cells, B-cell-depleted T cells, or PBMCs.

The table came from immunoSEQ multiplex PCR; TCRdb's copy has only in-frame clones and leaves some out. In the table there are about 220,000 clones, around 84% of which are singletons. Sample: peripheral blood. V is TRBV19 and J is TRBJ1-5; 9 bases agree with TRBD1. The clonotype originates from a woman aged 55-69 years who had recovered from COVID-19. The DNA for the CDR3 is TGTGCCAGTAAGGGGGACAGGGCTGCTTCGTATAGCAATCAGCCCCAGCATTTT. Its translation is CASKGDRAASYSNQPQHF.